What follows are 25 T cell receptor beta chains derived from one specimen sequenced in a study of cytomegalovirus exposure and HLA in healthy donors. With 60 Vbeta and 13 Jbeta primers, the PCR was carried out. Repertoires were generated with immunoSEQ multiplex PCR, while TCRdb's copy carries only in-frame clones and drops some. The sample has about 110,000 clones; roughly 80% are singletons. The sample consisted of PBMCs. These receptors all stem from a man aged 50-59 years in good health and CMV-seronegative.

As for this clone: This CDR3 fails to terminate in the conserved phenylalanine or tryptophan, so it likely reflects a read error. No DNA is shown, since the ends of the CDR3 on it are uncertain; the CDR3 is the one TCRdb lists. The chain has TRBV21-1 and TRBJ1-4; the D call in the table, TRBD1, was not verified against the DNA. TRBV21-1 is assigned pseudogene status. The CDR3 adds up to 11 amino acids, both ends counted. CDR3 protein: CASSKAQGAGE.

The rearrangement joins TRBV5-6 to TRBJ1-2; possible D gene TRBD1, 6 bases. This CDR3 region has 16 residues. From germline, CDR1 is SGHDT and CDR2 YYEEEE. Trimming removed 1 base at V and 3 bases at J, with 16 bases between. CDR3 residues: CASSLRGGLGDYGYTF. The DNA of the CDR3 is TGTGCCAGCAGCTTGCGCGGGGGCCTGGGAGACTATGGCTACACCTTC.

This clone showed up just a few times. The CDR3 loop is CASSYPGSSGETQYF. Here the CDR3 DNA reads TGTGCCAGCAGTTACCCTGGTAGTAGCGGTGAGACCCAGTACTTC. The rearrangement links TRBV6-6 to TRBJ2-5; a weak D match, TRBD2 (6 bases). The V gene lost 2 bases and the J gene lost 5 bases, with 15 bases spanning the gap. This CDR3 has 15 residues. Germline-derived CDR1 and CDR2 are MNHNY and SVGAGI (reference sequence).

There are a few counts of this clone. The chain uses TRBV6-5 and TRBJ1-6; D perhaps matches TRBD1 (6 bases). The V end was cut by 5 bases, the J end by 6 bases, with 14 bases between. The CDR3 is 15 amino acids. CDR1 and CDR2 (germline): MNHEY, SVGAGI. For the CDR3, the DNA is TGTGCCAGCAGTACGCCGCAGGGGCGTAATTCACCCCTCCACTTT. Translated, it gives CASSTPQGRNSPLHF.

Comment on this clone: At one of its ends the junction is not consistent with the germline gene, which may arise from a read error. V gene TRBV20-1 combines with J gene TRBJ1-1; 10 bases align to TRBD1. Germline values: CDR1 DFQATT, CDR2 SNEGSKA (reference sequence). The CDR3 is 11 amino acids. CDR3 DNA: TGCAGTGCGAATGCCGGGACAGGGGCTTCCTTT. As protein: CSANAGTGASF.

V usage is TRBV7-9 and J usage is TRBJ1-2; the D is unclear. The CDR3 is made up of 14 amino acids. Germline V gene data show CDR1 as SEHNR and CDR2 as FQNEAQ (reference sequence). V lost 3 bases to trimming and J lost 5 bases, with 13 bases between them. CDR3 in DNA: TGTGCCAGCAGCTTTCTAAGCGGGGAGTATGGCTACACCTTC. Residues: CASSFLSGEYGYTF. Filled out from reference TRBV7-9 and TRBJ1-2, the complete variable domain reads DTGVSQNPRHKITKRGQNVTFRCDPISEHNRLYWYRQTLGQGPEFLTYFQNEAQLEKSRLLSDRFSAERPKGSFSTLEIQRTEQGDSAMYLCASSFLSGEYGYTFGSGTRLTVV.

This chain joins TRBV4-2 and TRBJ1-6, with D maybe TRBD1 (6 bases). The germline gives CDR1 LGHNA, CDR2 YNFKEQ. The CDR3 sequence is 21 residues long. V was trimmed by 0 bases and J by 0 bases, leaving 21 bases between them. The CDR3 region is CASSQDFVWLTGSSYNSPLHF. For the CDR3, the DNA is TGTGCCAGCAGCCAAGATTTCGTCTGGTTAACAGGGAGCTCCTATAATTCACCCCTCCACTTT.

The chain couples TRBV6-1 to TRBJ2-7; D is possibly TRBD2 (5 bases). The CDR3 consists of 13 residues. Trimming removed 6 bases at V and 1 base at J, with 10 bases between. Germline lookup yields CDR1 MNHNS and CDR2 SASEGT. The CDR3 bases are TGTGCCAGCAGCGTACTAGTTTCCTACGAGCAGTACGTC. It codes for CASSVLVSYEQYV.

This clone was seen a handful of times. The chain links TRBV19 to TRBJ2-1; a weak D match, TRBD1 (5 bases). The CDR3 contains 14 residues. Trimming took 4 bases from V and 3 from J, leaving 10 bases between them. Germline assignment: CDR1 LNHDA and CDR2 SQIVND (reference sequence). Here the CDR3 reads CASSSQGHYNEQFF. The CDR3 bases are TGTGCCAGTAGTAGCCAGGGCCACTACAATGAGCAGTTCTTC.

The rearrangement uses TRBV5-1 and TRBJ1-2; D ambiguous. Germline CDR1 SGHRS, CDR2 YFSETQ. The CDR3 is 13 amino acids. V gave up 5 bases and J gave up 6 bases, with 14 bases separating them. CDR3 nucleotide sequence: TGCGCCAGCAGTCTTGGAGTAAGCGATGGCTACACCTTC. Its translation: CASSLGVSDGYTF. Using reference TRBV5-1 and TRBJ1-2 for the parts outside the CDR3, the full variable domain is KAGVTQTPRYLIKTRGQQVTLSCSPISGHRSVSWYQQTPGQGLQFLFEYFSETQRNKGNFPGRFSGRQFSNSRSEMNVSTLELGDSALYLCASSLGVSDGYTFGSGTRLTVV.

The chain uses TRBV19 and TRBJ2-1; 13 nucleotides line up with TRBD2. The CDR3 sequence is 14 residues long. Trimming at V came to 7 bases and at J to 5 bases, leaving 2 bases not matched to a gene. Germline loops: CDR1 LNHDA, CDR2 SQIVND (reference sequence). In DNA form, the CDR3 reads TGTGCCAGTAAGGGACTAGCGGGGAACAATGAGCAGTTCTTC. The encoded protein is CASKGLAGNNEQFF.

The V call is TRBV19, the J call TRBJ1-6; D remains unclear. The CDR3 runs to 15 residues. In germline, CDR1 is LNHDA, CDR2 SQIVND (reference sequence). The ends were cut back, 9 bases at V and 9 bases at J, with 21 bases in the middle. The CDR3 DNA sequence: TGTGCCAGCCGAACGAGAGTTGTTACGGTTTCACCCCTCCACTTT. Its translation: CASRTRVVTVSPLHF.

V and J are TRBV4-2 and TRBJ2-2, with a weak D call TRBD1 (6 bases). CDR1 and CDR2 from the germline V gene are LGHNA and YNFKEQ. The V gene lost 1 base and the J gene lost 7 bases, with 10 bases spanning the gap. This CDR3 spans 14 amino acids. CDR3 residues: CASSQAQGDGELFF. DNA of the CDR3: TGTGCCAGCAGCCAAGCACAGGGTGACGGGGAGCTGTTTTTT.

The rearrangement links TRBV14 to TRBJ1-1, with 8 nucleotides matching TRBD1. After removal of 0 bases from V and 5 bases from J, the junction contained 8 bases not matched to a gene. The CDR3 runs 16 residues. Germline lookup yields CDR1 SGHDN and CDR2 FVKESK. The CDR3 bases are TGTGCCAGCAGCCAAGACCTGACAGGGGCCGGGACTGAAGCTTTCTTT. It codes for CASSQDLTGAGTEAFF.

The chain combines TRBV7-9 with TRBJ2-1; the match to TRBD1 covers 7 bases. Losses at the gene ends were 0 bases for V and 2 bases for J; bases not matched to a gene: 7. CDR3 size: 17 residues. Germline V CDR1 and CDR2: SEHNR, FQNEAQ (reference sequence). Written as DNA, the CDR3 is TGTGCCAGCAGCTTAGCCTCTACAGGGGTAACCTACAATGAGCAGTTCTTC. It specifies CASSLASTGVTYNEQFF.

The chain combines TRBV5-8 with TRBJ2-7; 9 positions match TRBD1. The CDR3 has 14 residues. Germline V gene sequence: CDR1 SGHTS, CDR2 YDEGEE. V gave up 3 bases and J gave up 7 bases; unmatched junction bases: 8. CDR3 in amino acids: CASSSRDRVEEQYF. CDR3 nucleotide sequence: TGTGCCAGCAGCTCCCGGGACAGGGTCGAAGAGCAGTACTTC.

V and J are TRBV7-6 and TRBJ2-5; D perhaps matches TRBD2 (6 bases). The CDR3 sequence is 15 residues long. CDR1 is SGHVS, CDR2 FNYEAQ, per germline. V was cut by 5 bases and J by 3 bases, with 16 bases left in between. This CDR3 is CASSPNYSGKETQYF. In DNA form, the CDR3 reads TGTGCCAGCAGCCCAAATTATAGCGGCAAAGAGACCCAGTACTTC.

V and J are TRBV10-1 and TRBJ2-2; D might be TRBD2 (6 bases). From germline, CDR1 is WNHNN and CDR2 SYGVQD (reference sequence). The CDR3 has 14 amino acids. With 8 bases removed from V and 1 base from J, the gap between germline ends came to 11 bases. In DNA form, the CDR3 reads TGCGCCAGCGCCGGGGAGGTGAACACCGGGGAGCTGTTTTTT. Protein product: CASAGEVNTGELFF.

As DNA, the CDR3 is TGTGCCAGCAGTGCTCCGGACAGGTCGGTCGAGCAGTACTTC. Its translation is CASSAPDRSVEQYF. V usage is TRBV6-5 and J usage is TRBJ2-7; 7 bases align to TRBD1. Germline loops: CDR1 MNHEY, CDR2 SVGAGI. After removal of 5 bases from V and 6 bases from J, the junction contained 10 bases not matched to a gene. CDR3 length: 14 residues.

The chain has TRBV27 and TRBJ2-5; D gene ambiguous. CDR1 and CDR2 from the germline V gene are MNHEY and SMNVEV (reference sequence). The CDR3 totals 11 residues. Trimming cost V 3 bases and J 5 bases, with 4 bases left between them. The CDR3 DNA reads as TGTGCCAGCAGTTTCAGGGAGACCCAGTACTTC. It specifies CASSFRETQYF.

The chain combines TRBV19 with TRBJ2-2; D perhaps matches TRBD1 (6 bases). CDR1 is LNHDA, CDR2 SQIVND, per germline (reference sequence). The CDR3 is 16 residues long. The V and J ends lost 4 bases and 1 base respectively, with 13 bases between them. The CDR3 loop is CASSRPRQVNTGELFF. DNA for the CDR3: TGTGCCAGTAGTAGACCCCGACAGGTGAACACCGGGGAGCTGTTTTTT.

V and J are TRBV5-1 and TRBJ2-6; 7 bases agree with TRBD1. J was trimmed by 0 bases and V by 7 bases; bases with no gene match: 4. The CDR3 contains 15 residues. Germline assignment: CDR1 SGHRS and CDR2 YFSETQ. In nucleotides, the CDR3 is TGCGCCAGCGACAGGGATCCCTCTGGGGCCAACGTCCTGACTTTC. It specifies CASDRDPSGANVLTF. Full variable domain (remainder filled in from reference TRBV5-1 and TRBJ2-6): KAGVTQTPRYLIKTRGQQVTLSCSPISGHRSVSWYQQTPGQGLQFLFEYFSETQRNKGNFPGRFSGRQFSNSRSEMNVSTLELGDSALYLCASDRDPSGANVLTFGAGSRLTVL.

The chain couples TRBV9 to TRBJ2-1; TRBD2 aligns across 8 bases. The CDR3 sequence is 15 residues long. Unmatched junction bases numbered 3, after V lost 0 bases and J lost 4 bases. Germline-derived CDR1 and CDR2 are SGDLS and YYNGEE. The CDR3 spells CASSVAAGVYNEQFF. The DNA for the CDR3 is TGTGCCAGCAGCGTAGCAGCGGGGGTTTACAATGAGCAGTTCTTC.

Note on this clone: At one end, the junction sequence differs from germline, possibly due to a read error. The CDR3 DNA follows: TGTGCCAGCAGTGGCCCTGGGCTAGCGGGCTACGGGCAGTACTTC. It is translated as CASSGPGLAGYGQYF. The J gene is TRBJ2-7, the V gene TRBV6-1; 8 nucleotides agree with TRBD2. Per the germline V gene, CDR1 is MNHNS and CDR2 is SASEGT. This CDR3 contains 15 residues.

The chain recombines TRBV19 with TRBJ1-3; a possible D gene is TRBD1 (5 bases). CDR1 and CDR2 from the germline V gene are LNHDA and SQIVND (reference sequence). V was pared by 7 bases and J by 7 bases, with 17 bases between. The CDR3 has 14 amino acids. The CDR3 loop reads CASIPGLFENTIYF. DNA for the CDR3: TGTGCCAGTATCCCGGGACTGTTTGAGAACACCATATATTTT.